This T cell receptor (beta chain) was found in a study of radiotherapy plus CTLA-4 blockade in lung cancer. The CDR3 totals 13 residues. Germline CDR1 reads SGDLS; CDR2 reads YYNGEE. Trimming took off 1 base at V and 2 bases at J, with 6 bases between the two ends. The repertoire was sequenced with immunoSEQ multiplex PCR; TCRdb's copy has only in-frame clones and lacks some. The sample gives tens of thousands of clones, 75% to 85% of which show up once; about 4% is in the top ten. The receptor was derived from a human donor with non-small cell lung cancer who had a partial response to radiotherapy plus ipilimumab. This chain uses TRBV9 with TRBJ2-5; weak D call: TRBD1 (6 bases). Sequences were derived from peripheral blood, sampled from a patient treated with radiotherapy plus ipilimumab. In DNA, the CDR3 is TGTGCCAGCAGCGTACAGGGGCAAGAGACCCAGTACTTC. This encodes CASSVQGQETQYF.